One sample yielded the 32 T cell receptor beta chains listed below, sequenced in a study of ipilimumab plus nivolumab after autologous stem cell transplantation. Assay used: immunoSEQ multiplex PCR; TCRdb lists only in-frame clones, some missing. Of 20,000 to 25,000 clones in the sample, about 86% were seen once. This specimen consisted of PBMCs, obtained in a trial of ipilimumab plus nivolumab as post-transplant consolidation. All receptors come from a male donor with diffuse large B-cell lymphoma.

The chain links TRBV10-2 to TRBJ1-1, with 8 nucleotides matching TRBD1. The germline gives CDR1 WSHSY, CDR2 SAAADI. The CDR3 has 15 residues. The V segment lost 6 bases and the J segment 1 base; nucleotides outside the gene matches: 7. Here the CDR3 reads CASSAQGAGNTEAFF. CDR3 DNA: TGCGCCAGCAGCGCCCAGGGGGCTGGGAACACTGAAGCTTTCTTT.

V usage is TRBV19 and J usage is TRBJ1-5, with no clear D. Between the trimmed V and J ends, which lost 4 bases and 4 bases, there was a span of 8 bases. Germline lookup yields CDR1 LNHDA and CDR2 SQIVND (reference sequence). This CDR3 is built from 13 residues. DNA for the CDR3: TGTGCCAGTAGTAGCCAAATAAATCAGCCCCAGCATTTT. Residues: CASSSQINQPQHF.

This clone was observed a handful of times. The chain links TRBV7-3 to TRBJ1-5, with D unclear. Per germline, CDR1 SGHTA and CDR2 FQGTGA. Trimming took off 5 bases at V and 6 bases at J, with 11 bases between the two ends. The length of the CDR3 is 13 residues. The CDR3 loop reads CASSPPDVQPQHF. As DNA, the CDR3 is TGTGCCAGCAGCCCCCCTGATGTTCAGCCCCAGCATTTT. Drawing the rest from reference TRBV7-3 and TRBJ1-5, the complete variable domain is GAGVSQTPSNKVTEKGKYVELRCDPISGHTALYWYRQSLGQGPEFLIYFQGTGAADDSGLPNDRFFAVRPEGSVSTLKIQRTERGDSAVYLCASSPPDVQPQHFGDGTRLSIL.

For the CDR3, the DNA is TGCGCCAGCAGGGAGGGGCCGCAGAACACTGAAGCTTTCTTT. This encodes CASREGPQNTEAFF. The rearrangement uses TRBV5-1 and TRBJ1-1; a weak D match, TRBD1 (5 bases). From germline, CDR1 is SGHRS and CDR2 YFSETQ. Deletions cut 5 bases from V and 1 base from J, with 12 bases between. The CDR3 totals 14 residues.

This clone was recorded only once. This chain's CDR3 is CASSKQQGIGYTF. The CDR3 DNA reads TGCGCCAGCAGCAAACAACAGGGTATTGGCTACACCTTC. The chain uses TRBV5-1 and TRBJ1-2; D is perhaps TRBD1 (6 bases). CDR1 is SGHRS, CDR2 YFSETQ, per germline. V dropped 4 bases and J dropped 7 bases, with 14 bases sitting between them. The CDR3 totals 13 residues. The full variable domain, its missing parts supplied by reference TRBV5-1 and TRBJ1-2, is KAGVTQTPRYLIKTRGQQVTLSCSPISGHRSVSWYQQTPGQGLQFLFEYFSETQRNKGNFPGRFSGRQFSNSRSEMNVSTLELGDSALYLCASSKQQGIGYTFGSGTRLTVV.

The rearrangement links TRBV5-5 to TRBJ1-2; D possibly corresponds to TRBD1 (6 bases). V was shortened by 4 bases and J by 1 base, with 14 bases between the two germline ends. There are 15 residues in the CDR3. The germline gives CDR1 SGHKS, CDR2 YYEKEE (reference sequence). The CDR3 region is CASSPETGINYGYTF. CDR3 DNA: TGTGCCAGCAGCCCCGAGACAGGCATTAACTATGGCTACACCTTC.

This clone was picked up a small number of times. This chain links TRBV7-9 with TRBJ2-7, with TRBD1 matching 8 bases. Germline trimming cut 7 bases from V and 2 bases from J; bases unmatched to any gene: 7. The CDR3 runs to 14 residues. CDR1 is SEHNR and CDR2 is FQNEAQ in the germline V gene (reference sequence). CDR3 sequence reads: CASNPGQETYEQYF. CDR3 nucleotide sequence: TGTGCCAGCAACCCGGGACAGGAGACCTACGAGCAGTACTTC.

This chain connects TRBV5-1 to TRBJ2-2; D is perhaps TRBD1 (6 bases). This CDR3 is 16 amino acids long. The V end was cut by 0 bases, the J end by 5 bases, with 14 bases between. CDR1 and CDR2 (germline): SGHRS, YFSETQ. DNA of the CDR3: TGCGCCAGCAGCTTGGTTGGGGGCCGGGGAACCGGGGAGCTGTTTTTT. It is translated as CASSLVGGRGTGELFF.

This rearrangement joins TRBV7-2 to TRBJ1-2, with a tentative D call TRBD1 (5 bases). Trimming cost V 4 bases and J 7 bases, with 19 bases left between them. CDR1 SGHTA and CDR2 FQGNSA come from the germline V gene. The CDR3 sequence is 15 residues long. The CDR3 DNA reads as TGTGCCAGCAGCTCGAATAGTATCGCCGGGGCTGGCTACACCTTC. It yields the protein CASSSNSIAGAGYTF.

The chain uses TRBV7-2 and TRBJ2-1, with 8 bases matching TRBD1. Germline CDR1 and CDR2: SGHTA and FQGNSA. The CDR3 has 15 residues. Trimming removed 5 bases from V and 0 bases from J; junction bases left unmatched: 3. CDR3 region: CASSTDRGSYNEQFF. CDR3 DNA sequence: TGTGCCAGCAGCACCGACAGGGGCTCCTACAATGAGCAGTTCTTC.

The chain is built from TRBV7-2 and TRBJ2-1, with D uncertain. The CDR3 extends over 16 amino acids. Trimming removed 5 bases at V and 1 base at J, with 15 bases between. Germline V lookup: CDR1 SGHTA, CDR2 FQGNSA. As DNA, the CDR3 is TGTGCCAGCAGCCTAGACTCCGCCCTTTCCTACAATGAGCAGTTCTTC. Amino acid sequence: CASSLDSALSYNEQFF. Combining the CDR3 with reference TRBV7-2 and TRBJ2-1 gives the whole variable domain GAGVSQSPSNKVTEKGKDVELRCDPISGHTALYWYRQSLGQGLEFLIYFQGNSAPDKSGLPSDRFSAERTGGSVSTLTIQRTQQEDSAVYLCASSLDSALSYNEQFFGPGTRLTVL.

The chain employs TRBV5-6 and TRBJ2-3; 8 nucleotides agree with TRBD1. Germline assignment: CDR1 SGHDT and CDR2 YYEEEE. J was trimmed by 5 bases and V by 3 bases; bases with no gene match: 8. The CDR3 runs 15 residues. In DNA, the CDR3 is TGTGCCAGCAGCTCCTTTGGACAGGGACTAGATACGCAGTATTTT. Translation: CASSSFGQGLDTQYF.

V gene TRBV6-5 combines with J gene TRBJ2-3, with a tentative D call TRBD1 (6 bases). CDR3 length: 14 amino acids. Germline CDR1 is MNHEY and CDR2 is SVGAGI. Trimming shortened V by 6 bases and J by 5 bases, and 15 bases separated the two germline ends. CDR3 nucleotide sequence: TGTGCCAGCAGCGTGACTCAAGGGGGAGATACGCAGTATTTT. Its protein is CASSVTQGGDTQYF.

The DNA of the CDR3 is TGTGCCAGTAGTATACTGGCCGGGACAGGGCAAGAAAAACTGTTTTTT. Amino acids: CASSILAGTGQEKLFF. V and J are TRBV19 and TRBJ1-4, with 9 bases lining up with TRBD1. The V gene end was trimmed by 2 bases and the J gene end by 8 bases; junction bases not matched to a gene: 9. Germline values: CDR1 LNHDA, CDR2 SQIVND (reference sequence). The CDR3 length is 16 residues.

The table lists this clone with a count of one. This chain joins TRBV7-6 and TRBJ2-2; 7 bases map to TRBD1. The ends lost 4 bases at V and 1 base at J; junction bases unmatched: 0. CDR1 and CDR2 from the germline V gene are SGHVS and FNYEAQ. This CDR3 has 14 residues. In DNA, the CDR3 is TGTGCCAGCAGCTGGGACAGGAACACCGGGGAGCTGTTTTTT. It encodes CASSWDRNTGELFF.

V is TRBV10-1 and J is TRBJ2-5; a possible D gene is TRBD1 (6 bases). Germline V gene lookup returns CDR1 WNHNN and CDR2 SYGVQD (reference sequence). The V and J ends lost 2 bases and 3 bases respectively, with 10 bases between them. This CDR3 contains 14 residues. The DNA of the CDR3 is TGCGCCAGCAGTGAGAACAGGGTGGAAGAGACCCAGTACTTC. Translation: CASSENRVEETQYF.

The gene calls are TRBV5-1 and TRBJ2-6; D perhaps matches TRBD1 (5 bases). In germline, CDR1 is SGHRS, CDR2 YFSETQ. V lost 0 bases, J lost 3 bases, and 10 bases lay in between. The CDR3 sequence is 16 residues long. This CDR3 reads CASSLGQGYGANVLTF. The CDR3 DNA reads TGCGCCAGCAGCTTGGGGCAGGGTTATGGGGCCAACGTCCTGACTTTC.

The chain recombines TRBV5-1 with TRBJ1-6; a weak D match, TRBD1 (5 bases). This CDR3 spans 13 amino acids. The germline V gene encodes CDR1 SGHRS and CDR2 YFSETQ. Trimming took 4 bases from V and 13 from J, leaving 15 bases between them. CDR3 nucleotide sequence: TGCGCCAGCAGCCCCCGGGACGGCCCTCCCCTCCACTTT. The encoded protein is CASSPRDGPPLHF.

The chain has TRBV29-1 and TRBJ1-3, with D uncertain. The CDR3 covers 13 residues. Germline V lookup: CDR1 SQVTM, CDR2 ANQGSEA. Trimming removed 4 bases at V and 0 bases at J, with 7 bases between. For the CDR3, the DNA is TGCAGCGTTGGGCAGAACTCTGGAAACACCATATATTTT. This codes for CSVGQNSGNTIYF.

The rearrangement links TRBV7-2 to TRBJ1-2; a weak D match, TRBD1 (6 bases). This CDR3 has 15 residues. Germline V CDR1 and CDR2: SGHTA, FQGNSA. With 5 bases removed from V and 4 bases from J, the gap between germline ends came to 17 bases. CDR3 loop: CASSPGVGAGYGYTF. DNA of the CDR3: TGTGCCAGCAGCCCAGGGGTAGGGGCAGGCTATGGCTACACCTTC.

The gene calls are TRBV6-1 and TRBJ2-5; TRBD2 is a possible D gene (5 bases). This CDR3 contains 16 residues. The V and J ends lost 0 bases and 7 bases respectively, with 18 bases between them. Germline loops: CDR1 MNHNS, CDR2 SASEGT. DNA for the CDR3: TGTGCCAGCAGTGAAGCACCGGGCCCGGGGAAGGTGACCCAGTACTTC. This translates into CASSEAPGPGKVTQYF.

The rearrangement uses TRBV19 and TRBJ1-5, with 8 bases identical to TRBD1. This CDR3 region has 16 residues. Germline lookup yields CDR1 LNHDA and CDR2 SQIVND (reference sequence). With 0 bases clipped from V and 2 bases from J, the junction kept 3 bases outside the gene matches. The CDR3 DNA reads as TGTGCCAGTAGTATAGATAGGACAGGGCGCAATCAGCCCCAGCATTTT. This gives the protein CASSIDRTGRNQPQHF.

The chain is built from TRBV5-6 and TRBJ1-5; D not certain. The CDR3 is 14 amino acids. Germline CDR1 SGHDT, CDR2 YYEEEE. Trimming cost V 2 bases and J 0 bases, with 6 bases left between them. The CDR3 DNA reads TGTGCCAGCAGCTTAGGACTTAGCAATCAGCCCCAGCATTTT. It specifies CASSLGLSNQPQHF.

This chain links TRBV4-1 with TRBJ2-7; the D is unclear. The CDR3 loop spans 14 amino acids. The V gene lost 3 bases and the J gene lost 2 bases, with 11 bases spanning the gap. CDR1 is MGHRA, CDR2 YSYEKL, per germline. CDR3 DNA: TGCGCCAGCAGCCACCACGACCGGGCCTACGAGCAGTACTTC. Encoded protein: CASSHHDRAYEQYF.

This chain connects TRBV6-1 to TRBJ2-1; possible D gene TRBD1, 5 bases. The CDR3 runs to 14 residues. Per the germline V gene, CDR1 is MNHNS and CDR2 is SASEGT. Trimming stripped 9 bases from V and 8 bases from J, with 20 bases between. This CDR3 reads CASRRLDSRHEQFF. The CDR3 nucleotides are TGTGCCAGTCGGCGTTTAGACAGCCGGCATGAGCAGTTCTTC.

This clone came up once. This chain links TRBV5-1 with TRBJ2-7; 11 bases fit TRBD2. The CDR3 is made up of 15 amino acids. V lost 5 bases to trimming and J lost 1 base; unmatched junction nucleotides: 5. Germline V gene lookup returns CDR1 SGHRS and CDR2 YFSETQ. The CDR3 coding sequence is TGCGCCAGCAGTCTAGCGGGGGGCCTTTCCTACGAGCAGTACTTC. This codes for CASSLAGGLSYEQYF.

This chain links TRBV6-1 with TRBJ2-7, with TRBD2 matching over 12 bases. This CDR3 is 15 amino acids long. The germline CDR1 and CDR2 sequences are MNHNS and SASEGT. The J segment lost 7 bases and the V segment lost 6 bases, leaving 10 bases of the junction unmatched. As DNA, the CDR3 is TGTGCCAGCAGACCCGGACTAGCGGGGTTCCCTGAGCAGTACTTC. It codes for CASRPGLAGFPEQYF.

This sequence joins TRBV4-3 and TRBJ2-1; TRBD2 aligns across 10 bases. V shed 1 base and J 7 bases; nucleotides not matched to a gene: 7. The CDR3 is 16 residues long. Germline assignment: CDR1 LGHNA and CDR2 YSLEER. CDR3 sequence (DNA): TGCGCCAGCAGCCAAGGCGAGCGGGGGGGCGGGAATGAGCAGTTCTTC. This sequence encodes CASSQGERGGGNEQFF.

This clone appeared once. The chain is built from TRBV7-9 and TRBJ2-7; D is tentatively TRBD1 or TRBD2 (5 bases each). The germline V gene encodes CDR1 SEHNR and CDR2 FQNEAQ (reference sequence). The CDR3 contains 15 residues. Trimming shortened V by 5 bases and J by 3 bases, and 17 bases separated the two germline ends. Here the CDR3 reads CASSPTGFRDYEQYF. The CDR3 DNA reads TGTGCCAGCAGCCCGACGGGATTCAGGGACTACGAGCAGTACTTC.

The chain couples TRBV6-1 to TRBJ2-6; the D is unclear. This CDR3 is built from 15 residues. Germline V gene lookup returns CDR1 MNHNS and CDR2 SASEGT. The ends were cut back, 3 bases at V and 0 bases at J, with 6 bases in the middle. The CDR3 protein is CASSEPGSGANVLTF. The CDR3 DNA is TGTGCCAGCAGTGAGCCGGGCTCTGGGGCCAACGTCCTGACTTTC.

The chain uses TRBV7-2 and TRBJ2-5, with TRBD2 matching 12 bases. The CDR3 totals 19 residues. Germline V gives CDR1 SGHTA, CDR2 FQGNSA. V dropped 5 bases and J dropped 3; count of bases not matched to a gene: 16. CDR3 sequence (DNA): TGTGCCAGCAGCCAGAGGGCCCAACTAGCGGGGGGTCAGGAAGAGACCCAGTACTTC. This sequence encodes CASSQRAQLAGGQEETQYF.

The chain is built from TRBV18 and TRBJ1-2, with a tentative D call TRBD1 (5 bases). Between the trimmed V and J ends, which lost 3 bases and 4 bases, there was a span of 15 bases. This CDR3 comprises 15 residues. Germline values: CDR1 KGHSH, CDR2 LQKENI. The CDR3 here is CASSPASDSRYGYTF. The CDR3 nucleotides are TGTGCCAGCTCACCCGCGAGTGACAGCCGCTATGGCTACACCTTC.